This passage covers 2 T cell receptor beta chains from one sample sequenced in a study of CD8 T cells in ankylosing spondylitis. TCRdb re-called the 5' RACE reads through MiXCR, storing one row per CDR3 protein. The sample carries about 250,000 distinct CDR3 sequences, approximately 20% recorded once. The sequenced sample consisted of blood, either unsorted or a sorted T cell fraction (not recorded which). These receptors came from a male donor with ankylosing spondylitis or in good health (not recorded which).

This clonotype was seen a handful of times. This chain joins TRBV27 and TRBJ2-1; D is perhaps TRBD2 (6 bases). From germline, CDR1 is MNHEY and CDR2 SMNVEV (reference sequence). Trimming took 7 bases from V and 0 from J, leaving 13 bases between them. The CDR3 is 15 amino acids. CDR3 DNA: TGTGCCAGCACCCATAGCGGAAGCTCCTACAATGAGCAGTTCTTC. It translates to CASTHSGSSYNEQFF.

This clonotype was detected ten times or more. This chain uses TRBV6-1 with TRBJ2-7; D might be TRBD2 (6 bases). This CDR3 contains 14 residues. Trimming removed 7 bases at V and 2 bases at J, with 15 bases between. Germline-derived CDR1 and CDR2 are MNHNS and SASEGT. The CDR3 nucleotides are TGTGCCAGCACCCGGGACTCACCACCCTACGAGCAGTACTTC. As protein: CASTRDSPPYEQYF.